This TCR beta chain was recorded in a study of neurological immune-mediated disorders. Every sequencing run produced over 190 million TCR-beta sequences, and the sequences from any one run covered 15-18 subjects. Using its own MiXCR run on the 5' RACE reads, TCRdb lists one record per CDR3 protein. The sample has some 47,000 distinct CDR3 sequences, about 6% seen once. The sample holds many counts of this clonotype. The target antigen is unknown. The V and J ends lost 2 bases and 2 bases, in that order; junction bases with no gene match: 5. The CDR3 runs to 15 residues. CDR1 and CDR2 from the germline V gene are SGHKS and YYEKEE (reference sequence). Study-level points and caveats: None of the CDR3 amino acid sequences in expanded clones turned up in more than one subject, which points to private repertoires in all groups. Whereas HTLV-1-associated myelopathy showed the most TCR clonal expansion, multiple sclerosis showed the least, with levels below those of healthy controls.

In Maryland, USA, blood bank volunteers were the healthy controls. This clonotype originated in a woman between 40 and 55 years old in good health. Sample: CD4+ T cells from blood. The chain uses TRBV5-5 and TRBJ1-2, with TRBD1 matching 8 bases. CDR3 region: CASSFSGGENYGYTF. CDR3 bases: TGTGCCAGCAGCTTTTCAGGGGGCGAAAACTATGGCTACACCTTC.